The rows below give T cell receptor beta chains drawn from one sample of a study of T cell responses to AZD1222 COVID-19 vaccine. Repertoires were generated with immunoSEQ multiplex PCR, while TCRdb's copy carries only in-frame clones and drops some. The sample has roughly 96,000 clones, approximately 87% seen once. Sequenced material: peripheral blood, taken on day 0 of AZD1222 vaccination. The origin of the receptors is an adult in good health. The conserved cysteine and the conserved F or W are not part of the CDR3 here. The order of the fields is V gene, J gene, CDR3 protein.

TRBV5-1	TRBJ2-5	ASTFGGTQETQY
TRBV7-9	TRBJ1-5	ASSLAAAYSNQPQH
TRBV19	TRBJ2-4	ASSIRSPGEEAKNIQY
TRBV5-8	TRBJ1-5	ASSLARAFGNQPQH
TRBV9	TRBJ2-1	ASSSDGANEQF
TRBV27	TRBJ1-1	ASSLRENTEAF
TRBV5-1	TRBJ1-2	ASSLIRPQGAGGYT
TRBV2	TRBJ1-2	ASSEQGQGVDGYT
TRBV6-5	TRBJ2-1	ASSYTGGFYNEQF
TRBV7-6	TRBJ2-1	ASSSYGIKQF
TRBV6-2/TRBV6-3	TRBJ2-3	ASSSDRGYGTDTQY
TRBV30	TRBJ1-3	AWSPVHSGNTIY
TRBV24-1	TRBJ1-1	ATSDSRPGRTEAF
TRBV5-4	TRBJ2-1	ASSRLAGAINEQF
TRBV11-3	TRBJ2-1	ASSLGDYNEQF
TRBV6-5	TRBJ1-5	ASSNGQFNQPQH
TRBV18	TRBJ2-7	ASSRQVVSEQY
TRBV5-1	TRBJ1-1	ASRLFVNTEAF
TRBV21-1	TRBJ2-3	ASSKGGLASGPDTQY
TRBV19	TRBJ2-3	ASRFGSGADTQY
TRBV7-2	TRBJ2-2	ASSLVAGGTGELF
TRBV7-9	TRBJ1-4	ASSARGRNEKLF